The source of this T cell receptor (beta chain) is a study of yellow fever vaccine responses in identical twins. Study-level findings and limits: Twins showed a vaccine T cell response that reportedly seemed partly convergent, partly personalized.

TCRdb passed the RT-PCR reads through MiXCR, listing each CDR3 protein once. The sample has 35,000 or so distinct CDR3 sequences; approximately 54% are singletons. This clonotype was counted between two and nine times. Its target is not known. The V end was cut by 0 bases, the J end by 4 bases, with 7 bases between. The CDR3 length is 13 residues. CDR1 SGHTA and CDR2 FQGNSA come from the germline V gene. J is TRBJ2-7 and V is TRBV7-2; maybe TRBD2 (6 bases). The clonotype comes from a woman between 18 and 29 years old who received the yellow fever vaccine. Sequenced material: T cells from blood (PBMCs), unsorted or a sorted subset (not recorded which), taken before or after yellow fever vaccination (not recorded which). CDR3 residues: CASSLARGYEQYF. The CDR3 bases are TGTGCCAGCAGCTTAGCCCGGGGGTACGAGCAGTACTTC. Using reference TRBV7-2 and TRBJ2-7 for the parts outside the CDR3, the full variable domain is GAGVSQSPSNKVTEKGKDVELRCDPISGHTALYWYRQSLGQGLEFLIYFQGNSAPDKSGLPSDRFSAERTGGSVSTLTIQRTQQEDSAVYLCASSLARGYEQYFGPGTRLTVT.